This T cell receptor (beta chain) was profiled in a study of shared clonotypes between healthy human individuals. The overall study: Donors had three CD4 naive, three CD4 memory, two CD8 naive and one CD8 memory plate apiece.

Splitting of each subset's genomic DNA was done evenly across several immunoSEQ plates. The protocol was immunoSEQ multiplex PCR, while the TCRdb copy is restricted to in-frame clones and leaves out a portion. Found here are over 2 million clones, around 95% of them singletons; the top ten hold 0.13%. Remarks on this clone: Sequence at one end of the junction differs from germline and may be a read error.

This CDR3 comprises 16 residues. Germline values: CDR1 SGHTA, CDR2 FQGNSA. The chain links TRBV7-2 to TRBJ2-3; 13 bases agree with TRBD2. The TCR sequence derives from a young man in good health. Input material: naive CD4+ T cells sorted from blood. Stated subset: CD45RA+ positively selected. CDR3 DNA: TGTGCCAGCAGCCTAGCGGGACTAGCGGGGAGAGATACGCAGTATTTT. Translated: CASSLAGLAGRDTQYF.